The clone carrying this T cell receptor (beta chain) was seen just once. The data derive from a study of blood T cell repertoires in COVID-19. Overall study context: Researchers got acute and convalescent COVID-19 samples from the United States, Italy and Spain. Sources were T cells, B-cell-depleted T cells, or PBMCs; the material itself was cDNA or gDNA.

The table came from immunoSEQ multiplex PCR; TCRdb's copy has only in-frame clones and leaves some out. The data hold a few hundred thousand clones, with about 90% observed a single time. V lost 1 base and J 5 bases, leaving 11 bases between the germline ends. The germline CDR1 and CDR2 sequences are SGHDN and FVKESK. The CDR3 is 14 amino acids. Donors of Cohort 3 who recovered were those that had two negative PCRs, clearance, or symptom resolution. The sequenced material came from PBMCs or T cells enriched from blood (not recorded which). The source is a woman in her 30s who had recovered from COVID-19. The chain is built from TRBV14 and TRBJ2-5, with D maybe TRBD1 (5 bases). The CDR3 coding sequence is TGTGCCAGCAGCCAAGTTCCAGGGTGGGAGACCCAGTACTTC. This codes for CASSQVPGWETQYF.